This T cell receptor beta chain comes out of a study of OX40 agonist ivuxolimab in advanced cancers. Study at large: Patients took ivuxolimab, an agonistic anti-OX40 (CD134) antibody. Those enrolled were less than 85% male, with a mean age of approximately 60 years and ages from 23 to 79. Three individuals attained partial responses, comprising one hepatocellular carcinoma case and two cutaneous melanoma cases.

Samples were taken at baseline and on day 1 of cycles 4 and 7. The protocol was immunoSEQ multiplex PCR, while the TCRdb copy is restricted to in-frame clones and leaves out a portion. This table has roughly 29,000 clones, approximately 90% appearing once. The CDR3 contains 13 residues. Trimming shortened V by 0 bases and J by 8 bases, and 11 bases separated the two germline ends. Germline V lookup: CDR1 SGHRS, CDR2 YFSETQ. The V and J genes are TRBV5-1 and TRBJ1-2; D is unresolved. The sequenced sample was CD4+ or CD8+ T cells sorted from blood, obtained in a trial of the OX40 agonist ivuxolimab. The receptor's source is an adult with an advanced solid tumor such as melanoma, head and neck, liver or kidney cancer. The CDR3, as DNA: TGCGCCAGCAGCTTGGACCCGGGAGGGGGCTACACCTTC. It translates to CASSLDPGGGYTF.